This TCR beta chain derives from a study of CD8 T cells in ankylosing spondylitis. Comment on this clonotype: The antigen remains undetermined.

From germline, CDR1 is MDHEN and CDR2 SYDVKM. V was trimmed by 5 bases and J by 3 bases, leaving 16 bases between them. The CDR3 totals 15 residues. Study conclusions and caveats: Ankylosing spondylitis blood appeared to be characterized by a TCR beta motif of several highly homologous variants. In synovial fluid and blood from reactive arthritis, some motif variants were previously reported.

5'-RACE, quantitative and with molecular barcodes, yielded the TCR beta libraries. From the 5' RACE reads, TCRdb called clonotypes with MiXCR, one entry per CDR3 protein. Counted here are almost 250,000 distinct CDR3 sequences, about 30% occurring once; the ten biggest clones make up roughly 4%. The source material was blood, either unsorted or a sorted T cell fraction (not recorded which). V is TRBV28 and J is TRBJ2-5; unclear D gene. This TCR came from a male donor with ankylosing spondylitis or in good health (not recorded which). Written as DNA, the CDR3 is TGTGCCAGCAGTCGCATATATGGCCAGAAAGAGACCCAGTACTTC. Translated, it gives CASSRIYGQKETQYF.